These 13 T cell receptor beta chains were sequenced from one sample in a study of naive and memory T cell subsets. An equimolar mix of two oligonucleotides served as the beta constant-region primer for TRBC1 and TRBC2. TCRdb reprocessed the UMI-ligation and nested PCR reads via MiXCR and lists one record per CDR3 protein. Of tens of thousands of distinct CDR3 sequences in the sample, about 10% are singletons; the top ten hold about a sixth. The sample taken for sequencing was central memory CD8+ T cells from blood. Receptors originate from a human donor in good health.

This chain joins TRBV5-1 and TRBJ2-6, with D tentatively TRBD2 (6 bases). CDR1 is SGHRS, CDR2 YFSETQ, per germline. The CDR3 spans 15 residues. Trimming removed 2 bases at V and 4 bases at J, with 10 bases between. The CDR3 region is CASSLSGVGANVLTF. In DNA, the CDR3 is TGCGCCAGCAGCTTATCGGGGGTCGGGGCCAACGTCCTGACTTTC.

The CDR3 reads CAISDPGTDFYEQYF. For the CDR3, the DNA is TGTGCCATCAGCGATCCCGGGACGGATTTTTACGAGCAGTACTTC. This chain uses TRBV10-3 with TRBJ2-7; D is perhaps TRBD1 or TRBD2 (5 bases each). CDR3 size: 15 residues. V was cut by 6 bases and J by 4 bases, with 19 bases left in between. From germline, CDR1 is ENHRY and CDR2 SYGVKD.

CDR3 sequence reads: CASSSRTSGLTPKGTQYF. In nucleotides, the CDR3 is TGTGCCAGCAGCTCCCGGACTAGTGGGTTAACCCCGAAGGGGACCCAGTACTTC. This sequence joins TRBV13 and TRBJ2-5; 7 bases map to TRBD2. CDR1 PRHDT and CDR2 FYEKMQ come from the germline V gene (reference sequence). This CDR3 has 18 amino acids. With 4 bases clipped from V and 7 bases from J, the junction kept 21 bases outside the gene matches. The full variable domain, with the rest looked up from reference TRBV13 and TRBJ2-5, is AAGVIQSPRHLIKEKRETATLKCYPIPRHDTVYWYQQGPGQDPQFLISFYEKMQSDKGSIPDRFSAQQFSDYHSELNMSSLELGDSALYFCASSSRTSGLTPKGTQYFGPGTRLLVL.

The chain uses TRBV7-7 and TRBJ2-7, with 8 bases matching TRBD1. CDR1 is SSHAT and CDR2 is FNYEAQ in the germline V gene (reference sequence). CDR3 length: 14 residues. V shed 1 base, J shed 3 bases, and the junction held 2 bases outside the gene matches. The CDR3 DNA reads TGTGCCAGCAGCTTAGACAGGGGGAGCTACGAGCAGTACTTC. Translating it yields CASSLDRGSYEQYF. The variable domain in full, completed from reference TRBV7-7 and TRBJ2-7, reads GAGVSQSPRYKVTKRGQDVTLRCDPISSHATLYWYQQALGQGPEFLTYFNYEAQPDKSGLPSDRFSAERPEGSISTLTIQRTEQRDSAMYRCASSLDRGSYEQYFGPGTRLTVT.

This chain uses TRBV18 with TRBJ2-5, with D unresolved. The germline V gene encodes CDR1 KGHSH and CDR2 LQKENI. The V gene lost 2 bases and the J gene lost 6 bases, with 13 bases spanning the gap. The CDR3 extends over 14 amino acids. CDR3 sequence: CASSPTDSQQTQYF. The DNA for the CDR3 is TGTGCCAGCTCACCAACAGACTCACAACAGACCCAGTACTTC.

This clonotype was seen at least ten times. This chain joins TRBV28 and TRBJ2-3; 11 positions match TRBD1. CDR3 length: 15 residues. The V gene's germline CDR1 is MDHEN and CDR2 SYDVKM. V gave up 7 bases and J gave up 4 bases; unmatched junction bases: 7. The CDR3 region is CASNPGQGEADTQYF. The CDR3 DNA reads as TGTGCCAGCAACCCGGGACAGGGGGAGGCAGATACGCAGTATTTT.

This clonotype showed up just a few times. This chain's CDR3 is CASSGPSVRGYTF. CDR3 nucleotides: TGTGCCAGCAGCGGCCCGAGTGTGAGAGGCTACACCTTC. This chain connects TRBV9 to TRBJ1-2; D not resolved. Trimming removed 3 bases from V and 8 bases from J, with 14 bases in between. CDR3 length: 13 amino acids. Per germline, CDR1 SGDLS and CDR2 YYNGEE.

There are a few counts of this clonotype. V and J are TRBV2 and TRBJ2-7; TRBD2 matches 8 bases. The CDR3 totals 15 residues. Germline V lookup: CDR1 SNHLY, CDR2 FYNNEI. Germline trimming cut 3 bases from V and 0 bases from J; bases unmatched to any gene: 4. The CDR3 region has the DNA TGTGCCAGCAGTGATTCGGGGGGGGGCTCCTACGAGCAGTACTTC. Translated: CASSDSGGGSYEQYF.

The V call is TRBV6-1, the J call TRBJ2-7; 8 bases agree with TRBD2. V gave up 5 bases and J gave up 6 bases; unmatched junction bases: 9. CDR1 is MNHNS, CDR2 SASEGT, per germline. The CDR3 runs 14 residues. The CDR3 DNA reads as TGTGCCAGCAGTCAGGATAGCGGGACGGGCGAGCAGTACTTC. Amino acids: CASSQDSGTGEQYF.

The DNA for the CDR3 is TGTGCCAGCAGTTTCGGGACAGCGAACACTGAAGCTTTCTTT. Translated: CASSFGTANTEAFF. The genes are TRBV27 and TRBJ1-1; 7 bases are a match to TRBD1. The V gene's germline CDR1 is MNHEY and CDR2 SMNVEV (reference sequence). V lost 3 bases and J lost 1; bases outside the gene matches: 2. This CDR3 comprises 14 residues.

The rearrangement links TRBV6-1 to TRBJ1-1; 7 bases map to TRBD1. Trimming cost V 0 bases and J 7 bases; bases outside gene matches: 14. Germline V lookup: CDR1 MNHNS, CDR2 SASEGT. The CDR3 has 17 amino acids. The CDR3 region is CASSEAQSGLRDSEAFF. The CDR3 nucleotides are TGTGCCAGCAGTGAAGCGCAGAGTGGGTTAAGGGACAGTGAAGCTTTCTTT.

The rearrangement uses TRBV15 and TRBJ2-1; 11 nucleotides line up with TRBD2. The germline CDR1 and CDR2 sequences are LNHNV and YYDKDF (reference sequence). Trimming removed 3 bases from V and 4 bases from J; junction bases left unmatched: 20. The CDR3 runs to 21 residues. CDR3 protein: CATSSDLAGGPAWPLYNEQFF. The CDR3 DNA reads as TGTGCCACCAGCAGTGATTTAGCGGGAGGGCCAGCGTGGCCCCTTTACAATGAGCAGTTCTTC.

At least ten counts were recorded for this clonotype. The V and J genes are TRBV12-3 or TRBV12-4 and TRBJ2-3, with TRBD2 identical over 9 bases. Trimming at V came to 4 bases and at J to 1 base, leaving 6 bases not matched to a gene. CDR3 length: 16 residues. The DNA for the CDR3 is TGTGCCAGCAGTTCATCCTGGACTAGCGGCACAGATACGCAGTATTTT. It is translated as CASSSSWTSGTDTQYF.